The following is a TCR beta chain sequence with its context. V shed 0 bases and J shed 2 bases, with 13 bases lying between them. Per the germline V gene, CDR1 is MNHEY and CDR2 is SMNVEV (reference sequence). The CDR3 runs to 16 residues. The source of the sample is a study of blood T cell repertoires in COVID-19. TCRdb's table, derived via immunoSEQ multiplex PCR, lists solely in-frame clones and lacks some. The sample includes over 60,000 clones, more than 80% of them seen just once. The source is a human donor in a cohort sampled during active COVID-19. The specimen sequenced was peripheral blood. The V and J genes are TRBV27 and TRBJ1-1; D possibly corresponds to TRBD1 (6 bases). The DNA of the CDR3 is TGTGCCAGCAGTTTATCCGGGGGGGCGGCCAACACTGAAGCTTTCTTT. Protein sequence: CASSLSGGAANTEAFF.